What follows is one T cell receptor (beta chain) and its context. The sequenced target, TCR beta, came from blood CD8+ and CD4+ T cells. The multiple sclerosis controls were treatment-naive patients, and their relapsing-remitting disease was stable or active. TEMRA cells were FACS-enriched, with CD8+ and CD4+ T cells isolated negatively. With random hexamers, reverse transcription was performed on about 0.45 to 1 ug of RNA. Amplification of TCR beta CDR3 by immunoSEQ multiplex PCR spanned 54 Vbeta and 13 Jbeta. Via MiXCR, TCRdb re-called the immunoSEQ multiplex PCR reads, giving one row per CDR3 protein. The sample lists 250,000 to 300,000 distinct CDR3 sequences; more than 75% were seen once. The sample is drawn from a study of CD8 T cells in Susac syndrome. In germline, CDR1 is SGHVS, CDR2 FNYEAQ. V gave up 7 bases and J gave up 0 bases; unmatched junction bases: 2. The CDR3 has 14 residues.

The chain recombines TRBV7-6 with TRBJ2-2; 7 bases agree with TRBD1. This clonotype originated in a human donor with multiple sclerosis. Sequenced material: CD8+ T cells from PBMCs. The CDR3 sequence: CASTDRANTGELFF. The CDR3 DNA reads as TGTGCCAGCACCGACAGGGCGAACACCGGGGAGCTGTTTTTT.